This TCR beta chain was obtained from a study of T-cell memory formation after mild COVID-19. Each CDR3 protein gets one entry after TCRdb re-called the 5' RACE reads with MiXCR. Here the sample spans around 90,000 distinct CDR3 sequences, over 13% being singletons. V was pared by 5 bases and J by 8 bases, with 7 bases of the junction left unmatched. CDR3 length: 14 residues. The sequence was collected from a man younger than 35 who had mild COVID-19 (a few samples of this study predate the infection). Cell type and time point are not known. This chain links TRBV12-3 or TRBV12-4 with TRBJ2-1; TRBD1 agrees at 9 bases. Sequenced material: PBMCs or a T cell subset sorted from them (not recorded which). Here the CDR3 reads CASSPQGAGDEQFF. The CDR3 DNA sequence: TGTGCCAGCAGTCCACAGGGGGCAGGGGATGAGCAGTTCTTC.